These T cell receptor beta chains were read from a single sample in a study of post-analysis software for immune sequencing data. TCRdb recomputed calls from the PCR reads with MiXCR, one row per CDR3 protein. The sample includes some 800,000 distinct CDR3 sequences, around 45% of them seen just once. Specimen: blood. The receptors here all came from a girl aged 5-17 years with multiple sclerosis. The CDR3 runs from the conserved cysteine through the conserved F or W. A D gene is named only where the DNA matches it firmly. Size tells how often a clone was seen (once, few, many) or the class of an expanded clone, and some rows leave it out.

abundance: NA; d_gene: TRBD1; j_gene: TRBJ2-5; v_gene: TRBV20-1; CDR3nt: TGCAGTGCTGATCAACCCGGGACAGGCCAAGAGACCCAGTACTTC; CDR3aa: CSADQPGTGQETQYF
abundance: NA; d_gene: NA; j_gene: TRBJ2-3; v_gene: TRBV4-3; CDR3nt: TGCGCCAGCAGCCAAGACACCAGAACTAGCACAGATACGCAGTATTTT; CDR3aa: CASSQDTRTSTDTQYF
abundance: NA; d_gene: NA; j_gene: TRBJ2-5; v_gene: TRBV5-6; CDR3nt: TGTGCCAGCAGCCAGGGACCCCCCTCGGAGACCCAGTACTTC; CDR3aa: CASSQGPPSETQYF
abundance: NA; d_gene: TRBD2; j_gene: TRBJ2-7; v_gene: TRBV29-1; CDR3nt: TGCAGCGTTACTAGCGGGAGAGTCGAGGTCTACAATGAGCAGTACTTC; CDR3aa: CSVTSGRVEVYNEQYF
abundance: NA; d_gene: NA; j_gene: TRBJ2-7; v_gene: TRBV28; CDR3nt: TGTGCCAGCAGTCCCCAAGTAGGAGGCTACGAGCAGTACTTC; CDR3aa: CASSPQVGGYEQYF
abundance: few; d_gene: TRBD2; j_gene: TRBJ2-3; v_gene: TRBV20-1; CDR3nt: TGCAGTGCTAGAGATGCGGGAGTGAGCACAGATACGCAGTATTTT; CDR3aa: CSARDAGVSTDTQYF
abundance: NA; d_gene: NA; j_gene: TRBJ2-7; v_gene: TRBV29-1; CDR3nt: TGCAGCGTGATGGGTGGACGGTTTAGCTCCTACGAGCAGTACTTC; CDR3aa: CSVMGGRFSSYEQYF
abundance: few; d_gene: TRBD2; j_gene: TRBJ2-1; v_gene: TRBV7-3; CDR3nt: TGTGCCAGCAGCCCCCACGGGAGGTACAATGAGCAGTTCTTC; CDR3aa: CASSPHGRYNEQFF
abundance: NA; d_gene: TRBD2; j_gene: TRBJ2-3; v_gene: TRBV4-2; CDR3nt: TGTGCCAGCAGCCAAGAACCCCTAGGGCGGGAGGACGATACGCAGTATTTT; CDR3aa: CASSQEPLGREDDTQYF
abundance: few; d_gene: TRBD2; j_gene: TRBJ2-5; v_gene: TRBV7-9; CDR3nt: TGTGCCAGCAGCCAAACGGGACTAGCGGGACCAGAGACCCAGTACTTC; CDR3aa: CASSQTGLAGPETQYF
abundance: few; d_gene: TRBD2; j_gene: TRBJ2-7; v_gene: TRBV10-3; CDR3nt: TGTGCCATCACCACCGGACTAGCGGGAGCGTACGAGCAGTACTTC; CDR3aa: CAITTGLAGAYEQYF
abundance: many; d_gene: NA; j_gene: TRBJ2-5; v_gene: TRBV5-1; CDR3nt: TGCGCCAGCAGCTTGAACGAAGAGACCCAGTACTTC; CDR3aa: CASSLNEETQYF
abundance: NA; d_gene: TRBD2; j_gene: TRBJ2-1; v_gene: TRBV28; CDR3nt: TGTGCCCTAGGGACTACCTACAATGAGCAGTTCTTC; CDR3aa: CALGTTYNEQFF
abundance: NA; d_gene: NA; j_gene: TRBJ1-1; v_gene: TRBV20-1; CDR3nt: TGCAGTGCTAGAGATCCCCGTCGTGGATCAGCTTTCTTT; CDR3aa: CSARDPRRGSAFF